The entry below gives a single T cell receptor (beta chain) sequence along with its context. Antigen unknown. The germline gives CDR1 WSHSY, CDR2 SAAADI. This CDR3 is 17 amino acids long. V lost 0 bases, J lost 3 bases, and 8 bases stayed unmatched. This entry belongs to a study of a mutant IDH1 vaccine in newly diagnosed glioma. Study information: Patients had eight vaccinations, in weeks 1, 3, 5, 7, 11, 15, 19 and 23. Vaccination started 4-6 weeks after radiotherapy alone, or with temozolomide cycles. Most had both radiotherapy and temozolomide beforehand; others had only one. Treatment recipients were about 62% male and about 40% female, and their mean age was around 37 years.

Generated by immunoSEQ multiplex PCR, the TCRdb table keeps only in-frame clones and is missing some. Among 30,000 to 45,000 clones listed, over 70% were seen once. Time point indicated: week 11, during vaccination. The content of each vaccine dose was 300 ug of mutant IDH1 20-mer peptide, and topical imiquimod accompanied it. The genes are TRBV10-2 and TRBJ1-3; TRBD1 matches at 7 bases. Sequencing was performed on peripheral blood mononuclear cells (PBMCs), taken from a glioma patient whose treatment included an IDH1 peptide vaccine. The clonotype originates from a woman in her thirties with glioma. Some clones in this sample may be carry-over from other donors' samples. The CDR3 loop reads CASSESAQGFFGNTIYF. For the CDR3, the DNA is TGCGCCAGCAGTGAGTCGGCACAGGGGTTCTTTGGAAACACCATATATTTT.